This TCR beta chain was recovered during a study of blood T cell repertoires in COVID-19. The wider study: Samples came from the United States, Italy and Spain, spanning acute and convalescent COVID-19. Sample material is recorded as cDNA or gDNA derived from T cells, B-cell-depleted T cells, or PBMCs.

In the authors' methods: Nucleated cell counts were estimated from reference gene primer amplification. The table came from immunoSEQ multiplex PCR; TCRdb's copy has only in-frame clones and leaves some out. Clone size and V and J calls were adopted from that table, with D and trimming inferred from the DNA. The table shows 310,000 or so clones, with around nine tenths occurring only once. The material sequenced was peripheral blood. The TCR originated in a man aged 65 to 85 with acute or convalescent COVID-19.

The CDR3 loop reads CASSPDGGSNEQYF. CDR3 sequence (DNA): TGTGCCAGCAGCCCAGATGGGGGGTCTAACGAGCAGTACTTC. The chain links TRBV11-3 to TRBJ2-7, with D perhaps matching TRBD2 (6 bases). The CDR3 runs to 14 residues. V was shortened by 5 bases and J by 5 bases, with 16 bases between the two germline ends. Germline lookup yields CDR1 SGHNT and CDR2 YENEEA.